Listed below are T cell receptor beta chains from one sample, sequenced in a study of blood T cell repertoires in COVID-19. Method: immunoSEQ multiplex PCR; TCRdb's copy keeps in-frame clones and lacks some. Here the sample spans 200,000 to 250,000 clones, under 90% being singletons. Sequencing was done on a sample of peripheral blood. These receptors all stem from a woman of 80 years or more with active or convalescent COVID-19. The conserved cysteine and the conserved F or W are not part of the CDR3 here. The order of the fields is clone size, V gene, CDR3 protein. Rows give clone size only sometimes, using once, few, many, or a class for an expanded clone.

NA TRBV3-1/TRBV3-2 ASSQLAGKQETQY
once TRBV2 ASRAPRQSTDTQY
NA TRBV19 ASSILGAGYQPQH
NA TRBV27 ASTRDGRDRTIYNSPLH
NA TRBV2 ASLVAGANEKLF
NA TRBV7-2 ASSLEGGEKLF
once TRBV4-3 ASSQDWTGGGYEQY
NA TRBV7-6 ASSLEDSGNEQF
NA TRBV2 ASTGTGGLGQY
NA TRBV9 ASSVGGPKNTGELF
NA TRBV28 ASRIQGGEQY
NA TRBV4-3 ASSQVSTAHSYEQY
NA TRBV3-1/TRBV3-2 ASSRTGRNTEAF
NA TRBV24-1 ATSDFGLAGGTNTDTQY
NA TRBV7-2 ASSLSRLTDTQY
NA TRBV2 ASSLEGQGPYEQY
once TRBV5-1 ASSLSSGRYEQY
NA TRBV4-3 ASSQEGGGGGTPYEQY
NA TRBV2 ASSESANTDTQY
NA TRBV13 ASSLLAGGHDTQY
NA TRBV19 ASNSVSGANVLT
once TRBV7-2 ASSFQGKGTEAF
NA TRBV18 ASSPTVGNQPQH
NA TRBV29-1 SVELQEGQGISNTGELF
NA TRBV28 ASSGQGLGEKLF
NA TRBV28 ASSLWLGQAAGYT
NA TRBV7-9 ASSLWAGNTEAF
NA TRBV18 ASSRTGAFDEQY
NA TRBV7-8 ASSLVGTGGDTQY
NA TRBV11-3 ASSSGLANEQF
NA TRBV14 ASSLFGGVGEAF
NA TRBV29-1 SVGTGTSRQETQY